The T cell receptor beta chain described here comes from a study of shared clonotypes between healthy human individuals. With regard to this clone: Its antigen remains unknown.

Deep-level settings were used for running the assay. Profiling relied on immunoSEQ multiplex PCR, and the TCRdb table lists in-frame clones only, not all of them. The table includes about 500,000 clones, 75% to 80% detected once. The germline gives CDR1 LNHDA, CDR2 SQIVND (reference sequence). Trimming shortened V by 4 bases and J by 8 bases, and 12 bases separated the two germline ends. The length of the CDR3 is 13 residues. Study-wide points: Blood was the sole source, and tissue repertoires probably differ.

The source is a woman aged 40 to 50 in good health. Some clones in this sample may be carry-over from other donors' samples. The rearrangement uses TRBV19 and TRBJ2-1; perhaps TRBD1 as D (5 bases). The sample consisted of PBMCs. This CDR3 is CASSTPIRDEQFF. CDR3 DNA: TGTGCCAGTAGTACCCCTATCAGGGATGAGCAGTTCTTC.